The clone carrying this T cell receptor (beta chain) was found many times. This entry is derived from a study of regulatory T cells in long-lasting Graves disease. Investigators prepared the TCR beta libraries by applying iRepertoire HTBI primers and Arm-PCR of CDR3 regions. One entry per CDR3 protein, called by TCRdb with MiXCR from the multiplex PCR reads. The sample lists fewer than 550,000 distinct CDR3 sequences; roughly 17% were seen once. Regarding time point: newly diagnosed GD, antithyroid drugs for less than 3 months. Extracted RNA from PBMCs served as the source of the TCR library. The germline CDR1 and CDR2 sequences are MNHEY and SMNVEV (reference sequence). CDR3 size: 13 residues. Deletions cut 8 bases from V and 1 base from J, with 11 bases between. Separately, the same data were catalogued under a study of T cells in Graves' hyperthyroidism and ophthalmopathy. Per that paper: Patients counted as stable if ophthalmopathy did not develop within 18 months.

Sequencing was performed on peripheral blood mononuclear cells (PBMCs), taken at new diagnosis, from a patient treated with antithyroid drugs. The TCR comes from a woman aged 18 to 35 with Graves disease. The J gene is TRBJ1-1, the V gene TRBV27; no definite D call. CDR3 coding DNA: TGTGCCAGCTGGAGCTCAGGGAACACTGAAGCTTTCTTT. It encodes CASWSSGNTEAFF.